Here is one TCR beta chain with its context. A multiplex PCR was run with 60 Vbeta primers and 13 Jbeta primers. Generated by immunoSEQ multiplex PCR, the TCRdb table keeps only in-frame clones and is missing some. The sample carries tens of thousands of clones, over 80% recorded once. This specimen comes from a study of cytomegalovirus exposure and HLA in healthy donors. Sequenced: PBMCs. The source of this sequence is a man under 40 in good health and CMV-seronegative.

The CDR3 protein is CASSPNRGQSSGANVLTF. As DNA, the CDR3 is TGTGCCAGCAGCCCTAACAGGGGCCAATCCTCTGGGGCCAACGTCCTGACTTTC. The chain couples TRBV7-9 to TRBJ2-6; 7 bases line up with TRBD1. J lost 0 bases, V lost 5 bases, and 10 bases had no gene match. The CDR3 extends over 18 amino acids. Germline assignment: CDR1 SEHNR and CDR2 FQNEAQ (reference sequence).